This T cell receptor beta chain appears in the sequencing data of a study of T cells in Graves' hyperthyroidism and ophthalmopathy. The study's findings and limits: Appearing also in blood were most of the thyroid clonotypes expanded above 0.001.

Patients with uncontrolled infections, other autoimmune diseases, pregnancy or lactation were excluded. RNA transcripts yielded amplified TCR beta CDR3 regions. First-round RT-PCR of the TCR CDR3 relied on the HTBI primer set. A single record per CDR3 protein comes from TCRdb applying MiXCR to the multiplex PCR reads. Of 500,000 to 800,000 distinct CDR3 sequences listed, approximately 42% are singletons. In germline, CDR1 is ENHRY, CDR2 SYGVKD. CDR3 length: 14 amino acids. The germline V and J ends were trimmed by 11 bases and 5 bases, with 19 bases remaining between them. Concerning this clonotype: Its cognate antigen is unknown.

Sample: peripheral blood or thyroid tissue (not recorded which). The chain combines TRBV10-3 with TRBJ1-5; D is ambiguous. This clonotype was sampled from an adult man with Graves' disease, either hyperthyroidism or ophthalmopathy (not recorded which). The CDR3 protein is CAGSYMGQDQPQHF. In nucleotides, the CDR3 is TGTGCCGGCAGTTATATGGGTCAGGATCAGCCCCAGCATTTT.